A selection of T cell receptor beta chains follows, all from one sample in a study of shared clonotypes between healthy human individuals. Sequenced by immunoSEQ multiplex PCR; TCRdb stores in-frame clones only, minus some. The sample consists of approximately 1.5 million clones, around 98.5% of them appearing once. The sequenced sample consisted of naive CD4+ T cells sorted from blood. All receptors come from a man under 40 in good health. Both conserved end residues are trimmed from each CDR3. Fields, in order: V gene, J gene, CDR3 protein.

V gene: TRBV27; J gene: TRBJ2-2; CDR3 protein: ASSHLENTGELF
V gene: TRBV7-2; J gene: TRBJ2-7; CDR3 protein: ASSFNLGLVKGEQY
V gene: TRBV29-1; J gene: TRBJ1-2; CDR3 protein: SVRKTIRTPLNYGYT
V gene: TRBV30; J gene: TRBJ2-7; CDR3 protein: AWSVSRGTTLSYEQY
V gene: TRBV5-1; J gene: TRBJ1-4; CDR3 protein: ASSPVAGSTNEKLF
V gene: TRBV10-3; J gene: TRBJ2-7; CDR3 protein: AISDTRQGWHEQY
V gene: TRBV5-1; J gene: TRBJ2-2; CDR3 protein: ASSGQGPNTGELF
V gene: TRBV5-6; J gene: TRBJ2-7; CDR3 protein: ASRIAGGTYEQY
V gene: TRBV11-2; J gene: TRBJ2-7; CDR3 protein: ASSPWVYEQY
V gene: TRBV5-1; J gene: TRBJ2-7; CDR3 protein: ASSEWEGSYEQY
V gene: TRBV15; J gene: TRBJ2-3; CDR3 protein: ASRGDREDTQY
V gene: TRBV4-3; J gene: TRBJ2-1; CDR3 protein: ASSQEAGVGEQF
V gene: TRBV11-3; J gene: TRBJ2-2; CDR3 protein: ASSLWASGNTGELF
V gene: TRBV11-2; J gene: TRBJ1-1; CDR3 protein: ASSLAGTVEAF
V gene: TRBV25-1; J gene: TRBJ2-7; CDR3 protein: ASSEAGQDHSYEQY
V gene: TRBV30; J gene: TRBJ2-7; CDR3 protein: AWSVLQFLGEQY
V gene: TRBV27; J gene: TRBJ2-4; CDR3 protein: ASSFLDRKNIQY
V gene: TRBV11-2; J gene: TRBJ2-7; CDR3 protein: ASSSLRVTSGSYEQY
V gene: TRBV19; J gene: TRBJ2-1; CDR3 protein: ASSIEDRAGYNEQF
V gene: TRBV7-9; J gene: TRBJ1-4; CDR3 protein: ASSPSVGEKLF
V gene: TRBV18; J gene: TRBJ2-1; CDR3 protein: ASSPLPITEYNEQF
V gene: TRBV7-9; J gene: TRBJ2-1; CDR3 protein: ASSLAALSYNEQF
V gene: TRBV30; J gene: TRBJ1-5; CDR3 protein: AWSVLDRGNQPQH
V gene: TRBV7-2; J gene: TRBJ2-3; CDR3 protein: ASSLLGLGGSDTQY
V gene: TRBV14; J gene: TRBJ2-7; CDR3 protein: ASSQVSSGEQY
V gene: TRBV4-1; J gene: TRBJ2-7; CDR3 protein: ASSQDTLVGGLTYEQY
V gene: TRBV19; J gene: TRBJ1-5; CDR3 protein: ASSIPSLQGVGNQPQH
V gene: TRBV5-1; J gene: TRBJ2-1; CDR3 protein: ASSLDLGTYNEQF
V gene: TRBV19; J gene: TRBJ1-2; CDR3 protein: ASTPTGGYGYT
V gene: TRBV5-4; J gene: TRBJ2-1; CDR3 protein: ASSSSGYNEQF
V gene: TRBV6-5; J gene: TRBJ1-1; CDR3 protein: ASSYRGDTEAF
V gene: TRBV5-1; J gene: TRBJ2-6; CDR3 protein: ASSWGLWGQDSGANVLT
V gene: TRBV28; J gene: TRBJ1-5; CDR3 protein: ASSSGNQPQH
V gene: TRBV6-1; J gene: TRBJ1-2; CDR3 protein: ASSVPSGQGAYGYT
V gene: TRBV5-1; J gene: TRBJ2-7; CDR3 protein: ASSLTRGSYEQY
V gene: TRBV19; J gene: TRBJ1-5; CDR3 protein: ASTRGGQRVGPQH
V gene: TRBV5-6; J gene: TRBJ2-1; CDR3 protein: ASSYLGAVYNEQF
V gene: TRBV30; J gene: TRBJ2-7; CDR3 protein: AWSKGSSYEQY
V gene: TRBV7-9; J gene: TRBJ2-6; CDR3 protein: ASSFISLGANVLT
V gene: TRBV4-3; J gene: TRBJ1-2; CDR3 protein: ASSRRTGTNYGYT
V gene: TRBV11-2; J gene: TRBJ1-5; CDR3 protein: ASSRGYRLDQPQH
V gene: TRBV11-3; J gene: TRBJ2-1; CDR3 protein: ASSYGGRAQDEQF